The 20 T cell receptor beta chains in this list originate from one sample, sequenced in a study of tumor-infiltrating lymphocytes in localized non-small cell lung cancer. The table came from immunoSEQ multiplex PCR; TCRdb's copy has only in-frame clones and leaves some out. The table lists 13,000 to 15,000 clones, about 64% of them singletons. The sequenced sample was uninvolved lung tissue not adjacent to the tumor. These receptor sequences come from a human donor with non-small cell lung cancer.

In DNA form, the CDR3 reads TGTGCCATCAGTGACCGGGACAGGGAAAACATTCAGTACTTC. Translating it yields CAISDRDRENIQYF. V is TRBV10-3 and J is TRBJ2-4; 9 nucleotides agree with TRBD1. After removal of 3 bases from V and 5 bases from J, the junction contained 2 bases not matched to a gene. The germline CDR1 and CDR2 sequences are ENHRY and SYGVKD. This CDR3 has 14 amino acids.

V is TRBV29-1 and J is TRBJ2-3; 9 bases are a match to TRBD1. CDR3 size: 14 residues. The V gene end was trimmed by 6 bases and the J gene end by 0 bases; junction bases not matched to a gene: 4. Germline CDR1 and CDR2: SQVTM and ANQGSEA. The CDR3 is CSVLGQGSTDTQYF. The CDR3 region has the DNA TGCAGCGTCCTCGGACAGGGGAGCACAGATACGCAGTATTTT.

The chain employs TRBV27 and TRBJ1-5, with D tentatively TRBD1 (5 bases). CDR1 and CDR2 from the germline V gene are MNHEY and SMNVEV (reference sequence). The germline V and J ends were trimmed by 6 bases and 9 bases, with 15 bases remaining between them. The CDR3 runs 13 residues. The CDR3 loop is CASSWDGFLPQHF. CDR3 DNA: TGTGCCAGCAGCTGGGACGGTTTCTTGCCCCAGCATTTT.

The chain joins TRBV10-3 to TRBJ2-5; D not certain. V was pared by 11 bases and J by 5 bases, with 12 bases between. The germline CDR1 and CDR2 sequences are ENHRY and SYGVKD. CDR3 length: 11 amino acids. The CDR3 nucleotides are TGTGCCGCCGGGCCCCGGGAGACCCAGTACTTC. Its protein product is CAAGPRETQYF.

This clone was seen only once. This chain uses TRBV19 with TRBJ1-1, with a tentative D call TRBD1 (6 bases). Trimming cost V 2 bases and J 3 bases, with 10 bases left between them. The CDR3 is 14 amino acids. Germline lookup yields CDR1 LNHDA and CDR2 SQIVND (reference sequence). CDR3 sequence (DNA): TGTGCCAGTAGTATATCAGGGGCGGACACTGAAGCTTTCTTT. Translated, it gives CASSISGADTEAFF.

The CDR3 sequence is CASSQADRSSGNTIYF. CDR3 coding DNA: TGCGCCAGCAGCCAAGCGGACAGGAGTTCTGGAAACACCATATATTTT. The genes are TRBV4-1 and TRBJ1-3; 7 nucleotides agree with TRBD1. The V segment lost 1 base and the J segment 1 base; nucleotides outside the gene matches: 4. Germline lookup yields CDR1 MGHRA and CDR2 YSYEKL. The CDR3 contains 16 residues.

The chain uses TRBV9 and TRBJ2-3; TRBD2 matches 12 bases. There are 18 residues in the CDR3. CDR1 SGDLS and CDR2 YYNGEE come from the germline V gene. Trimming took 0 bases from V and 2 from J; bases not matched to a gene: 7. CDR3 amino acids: CASSVVGLAGPHTDTQYF. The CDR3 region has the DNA TGTGCCAGCAGCGTAGTCGGACTAGCGGGGCCACACACAGATACGCAGTATTTT.

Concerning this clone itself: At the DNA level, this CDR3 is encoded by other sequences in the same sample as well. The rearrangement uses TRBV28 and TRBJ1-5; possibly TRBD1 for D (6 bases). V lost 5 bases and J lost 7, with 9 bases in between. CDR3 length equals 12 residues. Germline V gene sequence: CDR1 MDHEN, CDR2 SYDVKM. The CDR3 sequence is CASSLRGQPQHF. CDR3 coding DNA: TGTGCCAGCAGTCTCAGGGGCCAGCCCCAGCATTTT. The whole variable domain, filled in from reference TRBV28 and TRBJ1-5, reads DVKVTQSSRYLVKRTGEKVFLECVQDMDHENMFWYRQDPGLGLRLIYFSYDVKMKEKGDIPEGYSVSREKKERFSLILESASTNQTSMYLCASSLRGQPQHFGDGTRLSIL.

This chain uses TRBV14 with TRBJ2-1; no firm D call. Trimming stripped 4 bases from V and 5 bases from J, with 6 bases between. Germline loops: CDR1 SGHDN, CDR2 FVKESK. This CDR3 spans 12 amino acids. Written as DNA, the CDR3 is TGTGCCAGCAGCCCCCGGGACAATGAGCAGTTCTTC. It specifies CASSPRDNEQFF.

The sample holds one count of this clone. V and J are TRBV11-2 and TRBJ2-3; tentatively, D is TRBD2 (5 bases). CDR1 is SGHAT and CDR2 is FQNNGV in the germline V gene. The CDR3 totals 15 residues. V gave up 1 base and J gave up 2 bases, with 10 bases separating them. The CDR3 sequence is CASSLVAGPTDTQYF. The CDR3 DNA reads TGTGCCAGCAGCTTAGTCGCGGGCCCCACAGATACGCAGTATTTT.

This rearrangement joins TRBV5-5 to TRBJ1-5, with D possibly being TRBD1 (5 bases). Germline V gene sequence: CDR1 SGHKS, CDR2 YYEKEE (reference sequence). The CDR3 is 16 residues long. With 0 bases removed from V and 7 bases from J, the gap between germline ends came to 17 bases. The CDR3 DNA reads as TGTGCCAGCAGCTTGGCCATCGAGGGGTCTGGACAGCCCCAGCATTTT. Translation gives CASSLAIEGSGQPQHF.

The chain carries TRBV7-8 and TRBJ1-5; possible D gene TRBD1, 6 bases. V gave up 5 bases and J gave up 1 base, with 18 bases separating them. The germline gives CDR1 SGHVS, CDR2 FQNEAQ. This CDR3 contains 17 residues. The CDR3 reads CASSPLRTVGSNQPQHF. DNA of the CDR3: TGTGCCAGCAGCCCACTGAGGACAGTTGGGAGCAATCAGCCCCAGCATTTT.

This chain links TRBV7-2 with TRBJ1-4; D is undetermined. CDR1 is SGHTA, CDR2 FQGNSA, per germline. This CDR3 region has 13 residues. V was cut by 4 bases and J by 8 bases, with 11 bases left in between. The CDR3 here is CASSSQIEEKLFF. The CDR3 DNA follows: TGTGCCAGCAGCTCCCAGATAGAGGAAAAACTGTTTTTT.

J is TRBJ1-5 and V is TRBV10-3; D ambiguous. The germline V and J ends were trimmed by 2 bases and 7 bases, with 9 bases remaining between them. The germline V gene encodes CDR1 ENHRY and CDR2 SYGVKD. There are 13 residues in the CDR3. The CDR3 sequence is CAISEGQGQPQHF. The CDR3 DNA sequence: TGTGCCATCAGTGAGGGGCAAGGCCAGCCCCAGCATTTT.

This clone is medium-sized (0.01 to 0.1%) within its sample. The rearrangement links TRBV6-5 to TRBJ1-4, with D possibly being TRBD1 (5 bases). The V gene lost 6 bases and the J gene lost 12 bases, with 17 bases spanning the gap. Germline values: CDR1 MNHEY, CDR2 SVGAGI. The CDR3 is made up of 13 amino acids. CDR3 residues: CASRSGAGDQLFF. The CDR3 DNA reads TGTGCCAGCAGGAGCGGGGCGGGGGATCAACTGTTTTTT.

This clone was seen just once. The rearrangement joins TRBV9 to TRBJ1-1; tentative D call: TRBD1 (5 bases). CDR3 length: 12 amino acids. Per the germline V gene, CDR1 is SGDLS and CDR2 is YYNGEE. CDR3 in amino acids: CSSRAMNTEAFF. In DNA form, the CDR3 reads TGTTCCTCCAGGGCAATGAACACTGAAGCTTTCTTT.

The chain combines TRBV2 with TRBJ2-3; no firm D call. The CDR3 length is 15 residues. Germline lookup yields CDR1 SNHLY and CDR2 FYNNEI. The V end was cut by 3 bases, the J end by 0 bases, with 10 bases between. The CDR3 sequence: CASSDYGSSTDTQYF. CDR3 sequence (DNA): TGTGCCAGCAGTGACTACGGTTCAAGCACAGATACGCAGTATTTT.

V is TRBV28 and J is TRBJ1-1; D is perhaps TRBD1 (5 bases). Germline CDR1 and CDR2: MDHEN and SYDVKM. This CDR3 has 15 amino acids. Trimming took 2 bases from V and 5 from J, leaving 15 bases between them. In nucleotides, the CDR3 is TGTGCCAGCAGTTTACCCCTCGGGACCTTTACTGAAGCTTTCTTT. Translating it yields CASSLPLGTFTEAFF.

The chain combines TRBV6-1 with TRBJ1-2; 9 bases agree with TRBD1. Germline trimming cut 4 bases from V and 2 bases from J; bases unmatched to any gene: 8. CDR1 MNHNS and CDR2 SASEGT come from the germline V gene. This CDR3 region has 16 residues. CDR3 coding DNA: TGTGCCAGCAGTGTAGTCTTAACAGGGGGCAACTATGGCTACACCTTC. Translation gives CASSVVLTGGNYGYTF.

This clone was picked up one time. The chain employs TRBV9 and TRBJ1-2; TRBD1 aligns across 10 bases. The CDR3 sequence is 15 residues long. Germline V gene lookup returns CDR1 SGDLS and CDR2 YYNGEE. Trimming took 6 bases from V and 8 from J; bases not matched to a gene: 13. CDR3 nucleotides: TGTGCCAGCAACCTTCCGGGACAGGGGATGGAAGGCTACACCTTC. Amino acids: CASNLPGQGMEGYTF.